This entry is about one TCR beta chain. What it recognizes is unknown. The CDR3 runs 15 residues. Germline V CDR1 and CDR2: SQVTM, ANQGSEA. This entry comes from a study of monozygotic twins with inflammatory bowel disease. Study-wide points: Backing was not found for a single strong signal or clonotype associated with IBD.

Total RNA from whole blood was isolated with no T cell sorting. TCRdb reprocessed the 5' RACE reads and keeps a single row for each CDR3 protein, giving no DNA. This repertoire includes 400,000 to 500,000 distinct CDR3 sequences. The chain joins TRBV29-1 to TRBJ2-1; TCRdb selects TRBD1, and the lack of DNA leaves this call unchecked. The clonotype originates from a human donor with ulcerative colitis or Crohn's disease, or a healthy co-twin of an affected twin (not recorded which). The sequenced sample consisted of blood. The CDR3 sequence is CSVPIRATSYNEQFF.